This is a list of T cell receptor beta chains from one sample in a study of response to subunit inactivated influenza vaccine. A single record per CDR3 protein comes from TCRdb applying MiXCR to the RT-PCR reads. The data contain approximately 230,000 distinct CDR3 sequences, less than 15% of them singletons. Material: non-naive T cells sorted from PBMCs, obtained 14 to 15 days before vaccination. These receptors originate from a man aged 45 to 65 who received an inactivated influenza vaccine. Each CDR3 is given with its conserved first and last residue. Each record gives: clone size, CDR3 length, J gene, D gene, V gene, CDR3 DNA, CDR3 protein. The D gene is left open where the match is weak. A row's size may be missing; if present it is once, few, many or a size class.

clone size: many
CDR3 length: 15
J gene: TRBJ2-1
D gene: TRBD2
V gene: TRBV11-2
CDR3 DNA: TGTGCCAGCAGCTTAGGGACTAGCGGGGGACATGAGCAGTTCTTC
CDR3 protein: CASSLGTSGGHEQFF

clone size: few
CDR3 length: 16
J gene: TRBJ1-5
D gene: .
V gene: TRBV2
CDR3 DNA: TGTGCCAGCAGTGCCGGGAGGGCCAATAGCAATCAGCCCCAGCATTTT
CDR3 protein: CASSAGRANSNQPQHF

clone size: .
CDR3 length: 14
J gene: TRBJ2-3
D gene: .
V gene: TRBV5-4
CDR3 DNA: TGTGCCAGCAGCTTGCCCCTAGGTGGAGATACGCAGTATTTT
CDR3 protein: CASSLPLGGDTQYF

clone size: .
CDR3 length: 14
J gene: TRBJ2-7
D gene: .
V gene: TRBV18
CDR3 DNA: TGTGCCAGCTCACCACCTACTCGAAGTTACGAGCAGTACTTC
CDR3 protein: CASSPPTRSYEQYF

clone size: .
CDR3 length: 14
J gene: TRBJ2-5
D gene: .
V gene: TRBV9
CDR3 DNA: TGTGCCAGCAGCGTAGGCTACAGCACCAGAGTCCAGTACTTC
CDR3 protein: CASSVGYSTRVQYF

clone size: few
CDR3 length: 13
J gene: TRBJ1-1
D gene: TRBD1
V gene: TRBV6-1
CDR3 DNA: TGTGCCAGCAGTCGTACAGGGGCGACTGAAGCTTTCTTT
CDR3 protein: CASSRTGATEAFF

clone size: few
CDR3 length: 14
J gene: TRBJ2-7
D gene: .
V gene: TRBV7-2
CDR3 DNA: TGTGCCAGCAGCTGGCCAGGCGGCACCTACGAGCAGTACTTC
CDR3 protein: CASSWPGGTYEQYF

clone size: .
CDR3 length: 16
J gene: TRBJ1-2
D gene: TRBD1
V gene: TRBV4-3
CDR3 DNA: TGCGCCAGCAGCCATTCTACACAGGGGGCGAAGGGGGGCTACACCTTC
CDR3 protein: CASSHSTQGAKGGYTF

clone size: .
CDR3 length: 17
J gene: TRBJ2-1
D gene: TRBD2
V gene: TRBV20-1
CDR3 DNA: TGCAGTGCCCCCAAGCCCCCCCTAGCGGGAGGATTGAATGAGCAGTTCTTC
CDR3 protein: CSAPKPPLAGGLNEQFF

clone size: few
CDR3 length: 14
J gene: TRBJ1-1
D gene: .
V gene: TRBV7-9
CDR3 DNA: TGTGCCAGCAGCAACAGGGCTGGGGACACTGAAGCTTTCTTT
CDR3 protein: CASSNRAGDTEAFF

clone size: .
CDR3 length: 15
J gene: TRBJ2-1
D gene: .
V gene: TRBV12-3/TRBV12-4
CDR3 DNA: TGTGCCAGCAGTTTAGCGATCCCTCAGGGAAATGAGCAGTTCTTC
CDR3 protein: CASSLAIPQGNEQFF

clone size: few
CDR3 length: 15
J gene: TRBJ2-7
D gene: TRBD2
V gene: TRBV3-1
CDR3 DNA: TGTGCCAGCAGCCATACTAGCGGGGCCAACTACGAGCAGTACTTC
CDR3 protein: CASSHTSGANYEQYF

clone size: .
CDR3 length: 15
J gene: TRBJ2-1
D gene: .
V gene: TRBV4-3
CDR3 DNA: TGCGCCAGCAGCCAAGCATCCGGGTTTAACAATGAGCAGTTCTTC
CDR3 protein: CASSQASGFNNEQFF

clone size: many
CDR3 length: 14
J gene: TRBJ2-7
D gene: .
V gene: TRBV5-1
CDR3 DNA: TGCGCCAGCAGCTTGGGGCAGTTCAAGTCCGAGCAGTACTTC
CDR3 protein: CASSLGQFKSEQYF

clone size: .
CDR3 length: 15
J gene: TRBJ1-6
D gene: .
V gene: TRBV5-1
CDR3 DNA: TGCGCCAGCAGCTTGGAAGATTCCTATAATTCACCCCTCCACTTT
CDR3 protein: CASSLEDSYNSPLHF

clone size: few
CDR3 length: 14
J gene: TRBJ2-5
D gene: .
V gene: TRBV6-2/TRBV6-3
CDR3 DNA: TGTGCCAGCAGTTACTGGGCTAGTGGGGAGACCCAGTACTTC
CDR3 protein: CASSYWASGETQYF

clone size: .
CDR3 length: 16
J gene: TRBJ2-5
D gene: TRBD2
V gene: TRBV3-1
CDR3 DNA: TGTGCCAGCAGCCAAGTTGCGGGAGGGGCAAGAGAGACCCAGTACTTC
CDR3 protein: CASSQVAGGARETQYF

clone size: many
CDR3 length: 16
J gene: TRBJ2-7
D gene: TRBD2
V gene: TRBV3-1
CDR3 DNA: TGTGCCAGCAGCCAAGAAGTGACTAGCAGCTCCTACGAGCAGTACTTC
CDR3 protein: CASSQEVTSSSYEQYF

clone size: few
CDR3 length: 12
J gene: TRBJ2-7
D gene: .
V gene: TRBV10-3
CDR3 DNA: TGTGCCATCAGTCCCGATTCCTACGAGCAGTACTTC
CDR3 protein: CAISPDSYEQYF

clone size: many
CDR3 length: 16
J gene: TRBJ2-5
D gene: TRBD2
V gene: TRBV7-2
CDR3 DNA: TGTGCCAGCAGCTTGGGACTAGCGGGAGACCAAGAGACCCAGTACTTC
CDR3 protein: CASSLGLAGDQETQYF

clone size: .
CDR3 length: 15
J gene: TRBJ1-2
D gene: TRBD1
V gene: TRBV5-1
CDR3 DNA: TGCGCCAGCAGCTTGGCCAGGGACAGGGTTTATGGCTACACCTTC
CDR3 protein: CASSLARDRVYGYTF

clone size: many
CDR3 length: 18
J gene: TRBJ2-4
D gene: TRBD2
V gene: TRBV5-1
CDR3 DNA: TGCGCCAGCAGCACGGGAGGGTCCGCTACTACAGCCAAAAACATTCAGTACTTC
CDR3 protein: CASSTGGSATTAKNIQYF

clone size: many
CDR3 length: 13
J gene: TRBJ2-2
D gene: .
V gene: TRBV9
CDR3 DNA: TGTGCCAGCAGCCCCAACCCCACCGGGGAGCTGTTTTTT
CDR3 protein: CASSPNPTGELFF

clone size: .
CDR3 length: 14
J gene: TRBJ2-1
D gene: .
V gene: TRBV5-4
CDR3 DNA: TGTGCCAGCAGCACCGAGGACGGATACAATGAGCAGTTCTTC
CDR3 protein: CASSTEDGYNEQFF

clone size: .
CDR3 length: 14
J gene: TRBJ1-5
D gene: .
V gene: TRBV19
CDR3 DNA: TGTGCCAGTAGGACCGGTGGTAGCAATCAGCCCCAGCATTTT
CDR3 protein: CASRTGGSNQPQHF

clone size: few
CDR3 length: 13
J gene: TRBJ1-5
D gene: TRBD1
V gene: TRBV3-1
CDR3 DNA: TGTGCCAGCAGCCAAAAAGGGACAGGGACCCAGCATTTT
CDR3 protein: CASSQKGTGTQHF

clone size: few
CDR3 length: 15
J gene: TRBJ2-2
D gene: .
V gene: TRBV11-2
CDR3 DNA: TGTGCCAGCAGCTTTTTAAAGGGAAACACCGGGGAGCTGTTTTTT
CDR3 protein: CASSFLKGNTGELFF

clone size: few
CDR3 length: 12
J gene: TRBJ1-1
D gene: TRBD1
V gene: TRBV5-1
CDR3 DNA: TGCGCCAGCAGTGGACAGGGGGATGAAGCTTTCTTT
CDR3 protein: CASSGQGDEAFF

clone size: many
CDR3 length: 15
J gene: TRBJ2-3
D gene: TRBD2
V gene: TRBV25-1
CDR3 DNA: TGTGCCAGCAGTCCCAGCGGGGGGGCCACAGATACGCAGTATTTT
CDR3 protein: CASSPSGGATDTQYF

clone size: .
CDR3 length: 13
J gene: TRBJ2-1
D gene: .
V gene: TRBV3-1
CDR3 DNA: TGTGCCAGCAGCCAATCCGGGTACAATGAGCAGTTCTTC
CDR3 protein: CASSQSGYNEQFF

clone size: few
CDR3 length: 13
J gene: TRBJ2-3
D gene: TRBD2
V gene: TRBV29-1
CDR3 DNA: TGCAGCTTTCAGCGGGGCAGGGCAGATACGCAGTATTTT
CDR3 protein: CSFQRGRADTQYF

clone size: .
CDR3 length: 13
J gene: TRBJ2-7
D gene: TRBD1
V gene: TRBV28
CDR3 DNA: TGTGCCAGCAGGTGGACAGGCCGCTACGAGCAGTACTTC
CDR3 protein: CASRWTGRYEQYF

clone size: .
CDR3 length: 15
J gene: TRBJ1-4
D gene: .
V gene: TRBV28
CDR3 DNA: TGTGCCAGCAGTTCCCCCGCCCCCGGGGGTGAAAAACTGTTTTTT
CDR3 protein: CASSSPAPGGEKLFF

clone size: many
CDR3 length: 13
J gene: TRBJ2-1
D gene: .
V gene: TRBV7-2
CDR3 DNA: TGTGCCAGCAGCTTAGCGTTGACGTATGAGCAGTTCTTC
CDR3 protein: CASSLALTYEQFF

clone size: .
CDR3 length: 17
J gene: TRBJ2-6
D gene: TRBD1
V gene: TRBV6-1
CDR3 DNA: TGTGCCAGCAGGAGGGGGACAGGGATGTCTGGGGCCAACGTCCTGACTTTC
CDR3 protein: CASRRGTGMSGANVLTF

clone size: .
CDR3 length: 14
J gene: TRBJ2-3
D gene: .
V gene: TRBV25-1
CDR3 DNA: TGTGCCAGCAGTGGAGGCTTAAACACAGATACGCAGTATTTT
CDR3 protein: CASSGGLNTDTQYF

clone size: .
CDR3 length: 13
J gene: TRBJ2-1
D gene: TRBD2
V gene: TRBV20-1
CDR3 DNA: TGCAGTCTTGACGGGACTAGTGAGAATGAGCAGTTCTTC
CDR3 protein: CSLDGTSENEQFF

clone size: .
CDR3 length: 15
J gene: TRBJ2-7
D gene: TRBD2
V gene: TRBV25-1
CDR3 DNA: TGTGCCAGCAGTGGAAGGACTAGCGGATCCTACGAGCAGTACTTC
CDR3 protein: CASSGRTSGSYEQYF

clone size: few
CDR3 length: 17
J gene: TRBJ2-7
D gene: .
V gene: TRBV2
CDR3 DNA: TGTGCCAGCAGACAGACCACGGGACGACCCCTTACCTACGAGCAGTACTTC
CDR3 protein: CASRQTTGRPLTYEQYF

clone size: few
CDR3 length: 15
J gene: TRBJ2-1
D gene: TRBD2
V gene: TRBV6-1
CDR3 DNA: TGTGCCAGCAGTCCGGGACTAGCGGGAGACAATGAGCAGTTCTTC
CDR3 protein: CASSPGLAGDNEQFF

clone size: few
CDR3 length: 21
J gene: TRBJ2-4
D gene: .
V gene: TRBV4-1
CDR3 DNA: TGCGCCAGCAGCCAAGAGACGATGGGGGGGCTAGCAACCTTAGCCAAAAACATTCAGTACTTC
CDR3 protein: CASSQETMGGLATLAKNIQYF

clone size: many
CDR3 length: 11
J gene: TRBJ2-5
D gene: .
V gene: TRBV6-2/TRBV6-3
CDR3 DNA: TGTGCCAGCAGTCCTCTGGAGACCCAGTACTTC
CDR3 protein: CASSPLETQYF

clone size: .
CDR3 length: 14
J gene: TRBJ1-4
D gene: .
V gene: TRBV4-3
CDR3 DNA: TGCGCCAGCAGGAAACTGGTGGAGGGGGAAAAACTGTTTTTT
CDR3 protein: CASRKLVEGEKLFF

clone size: few
CDR3 length: 14
J gene: TRBJ1-5
D gene: TRBD1
V gene: TRBV6-2/TRBV6-3
CDR3 DNA: TGTGCCAGCAGTAACCGGGACAGGGGAGGACCCCAGCATTTT
CDR3 protein: CASSNRDRGGPQHF

clone size: .
CDR3 length: 12
J gene: TRBJ2-7
D gene: TRBD1
V gene: TRBV30
CDR3 DNA: TGTGCCTTGCACAGGGGATCCTACAAGCAGTACTTC
CDR3 protein: CALHRGSYKQYF

clone size: .
CDR3 length: 13
J gene: TRBJ2-2
D gene: TRBD2
V gene: TRBV20-1
CDR3 DNA: TGCAGTGCTAGAAGGACTAGCCCCGGGGAGCTGTTTTTT
CDR3 protein: CSARRTSPGELFF

clone size: .
CDR3 length: 11
J gene: TRBJ1-2
D gene: .
V gene: TRBV29-1
CDR3 DNA: TGCAGCGTTAGGACTCAGTATGGCTACACCTTC
CDR3 protein: CSVRTQYGYTF

clone size: .
CDR3 length: 16
J gene: TRBJ2-7
D gene: .
V gene: TRBV14
CDR3 DNA: TGTGCCAGCAGCCAAGATGGCTTCTGGGACAAGTACGAGCAGTACTTC
CDR3 protein: CASSQDGFWDKYEQYF

clone size: .
CDR3 length: 15
J gene: TRBJ2-7
D gene: TRBD2
V gene: TRBV5-1
CDR3 DNA: TGCGCCAGCACCCCGACTAGCGGGAGGGCCCGCGAGCAGTACTTC
CDR3 protein: CASTPTSGRAREQYF

clone size: few
CDR3 length: 15
J gene: TRBJ1-2
D gene: .
V gene: TRBV28
CDR3 DNA: TGTGCCAGCAGTCCGTGGACGGGCGCGGACTATGGCTACACCTTC
CDR3 protein: CASSPWTGADYGYTF

clone size: .
CDR3 length: 14
J gene: TRBJ2-2
D gene: .
V gene: TRBV10-3
CDR3 DNA: TGTGCCGCCAGGCCCGGCCTCTACACCGGGGAGCTGTTTTTT
CDR3 protein: CAARPGLYTGELFF

clone size: many
CDR3 length: 20
J gene: TRBJ2-1
D gene: TRBD2
V gene: TRBV18
CDR3 DNA: TGTGTCCACCAGCTCACCATAGTGAGGGCGGAGCGGGGCCCCTACAATGAGCAGTTCTTC
CDR3 protein: CVHQLTIVRAERGPYNEQFF

clone size: few
CDR3 length: 15
J gene: TRBJ2-7
D gene: TRBD2
V gene: TRBV9
CDR3 DNA: TGTGCCAGCAGCGTAGGCGGAGCGGGAGAGGACGAGCAGTACTTC
CDR3 protein: CASSVGGAGEDEQYF

clone size: few
CDR3 length: 12
J gene: TRBJ2-5
D gene: .
V gene: TRBV18
CDR3 DNA: TGTGCCAGCTCACCACAGGAAGAGACCCAGTACTTC
CDR3 protein: CASSPQEETQYF

clone size: .
CDR3 length: 14
J gene: TRBJ1-6
D gene: .
V gene: TRBV6-2/TRBV6-3
CDR3 DNA: TGTGCCAGCAGTTACCCAGGGCCGAATTCACCCCTCCACTTT
CDR3 protein: CASSYPGPNSPLHF

clone size: many
CDR3 length: 16
J gene: TRBJ2-1
D gene: .
V gene: TRBV10-1
CDR3 DNA: TGCGCCAGCAGTGAGTCCGGTCTAGCAAGTCTGAATGAGCAGTTCTTC
CDR3 protein: CASSESGLASLNEQFF

clone size: .
CDR3 length: 15
J gene: TRBJ2-3
D gene: .
V gene: TRBV11-2
CDR3 DNA: TGTGCCAGCAGCGAAGCCGGGACCCGCACAGATACGCAGTATTTT
CDR3 protein: CASSEAGTRTDTQYF

clone size: few
CDR3 length: 12
J gene: TRBJ2-7
D gene: .
V gene: TRBV10-3
CDR3 DNA: TGTGCCATCAGGGGGCAGGCTCCAGAGCAGTACTTC
CDR3 protein: CAIRGQAPEQYF

clone size: .
CDR3 length: 16
J gene: TRBJ2-1
D gene: .
V gene: TRBV6-5
CDR3 DNA: TGTGCCAGCAGTTACGGTGGGGGGCTCTCCTACAATGAGCAGTTCTTC
CDR3 protein: CASSYGGGLSYNEQFF